The 18 T cell receptor beta chains below come from one sample, sequenced in a study of blood T cell repertoires in COVID-19. Profiling relied on immunoSEQ multiplex PCR, and the TCRdb table lists in-frame clones only, not all of them. This table holds 150,000 or so clones, 75% to 90% found once. The sample consisted of peripheral blood. The origin of the receptors is a man between 18 and 35 years old with COVID-19, enrolled during active disease.

The sample holds one count of this clone. This rearrangement joins TRBV6-6 to TRBJ1-2, with D possibly matching TRBD1 (5 bases). The V gene's germline CDR1 is MNHNY and CDR2 SVGAGI (reference sequence). The CDR3 is 14 amino acids. With 2 bases removed from V and 5 bases from J, the gap between germline ends came to 12 bases. CDR3 nucleotide sequence: TGTGCCAGCAGTTACGCTCCGGGGGGGTATGGCTACACCTTC. This gives the protein CASSYAPGGYGYTF.

This chain links TRBV10-2 with TRBJ1-2, with D perhaps matching TRBD1 (6 bases). Trimming cost V 5 bases and J 2 bases, with 15 bases left between them. The CDR3 is made up of 15 amino acids. Germline V gene lookup returns CDR1 WSHSY and CDR2 SAAADI. The CDR3 region is CASSQGDTGNYGYTF. The CDR3 coding sequence is TGCGCCAGCAGTCAAGGGGACACGGGAAACTATGGCTACACCTTC.

This chain joins TRBV28 and TRBJ2-2, with 9 bases fitting TRBD1. With V trimmed by 2 bases and J by 8 bases, 15 bases remained unmatched. This CDR3 is built from 18 residues. The germline V gene encodes CDR1 MDHEN and CDR2 SYDVKM. CDR3: CASSLPGTGRRVRGELFF. Here the CDR3 DNA reads TGTGCCAGCAGTTTACCCGGGACAGGGAGGAGGGTAAGAGGGGAGCTGTTTTTT.

On this clone itself: A junction boundary mismatches the germline segment, possibly from a read error. The chain links TRBV2 to TRBJ1-4; no definite D call. The CDR3 is 15 amino acids. Germline CDR1 SNHLY, CDR2 FYNNEI. The CDR3 bases are TGTGCCAGCAGTGACGAGGGTGAGACTAATGAAAAACTGCTTTTT. The encoded protein is CASSDEGETNEKLLF.

The chain links TRBV28 to TRBJ1-6, with TRBD1 as a possible D gene (6 bases). Germline V gene data show CDR1 as MDHEN and CDR2 as SYDVKM. The CDR3 is 14 amino acids. Trimming left V 7 bases short and J 6 bases short, with 13 bases between. Here the CDR3 DNA reads TGTGCCAGCACTATAACAGGGTTTAATTCACCCCTCCACTTT. Protein: CASTITGFNSPLHF.

The chain uses TRBV10-3 and TRBJ2-7; 7 nucleotides match TRBD1. This CDR3 contains 18 residues. J was trimmed by 0 bases and V by 0 bases; bases with no gene match: 11. Germline V gene sequence: CDR1 ENHRY, CDR2 SYGVKD. CDR3 DNA sequence: TGTGCCATCAGTGAGTCAATACCCGACAGGGAGAGCTCCTACGAGCAGTACTTC. It is translated as CAISESIPDRESSYEQYF.

V and J are TRBV19 and TRBJ2-1, with TRBD2 matching 14 bases. V trimming: 8 bases; J trimming: 8 bases; junction bases outside the gene matches: 26. Germline CDR1 and CDR2: LNHDA and SQIVND (reference sequence). The CDR3 has 21 residues. CDR3 region: CASASRHRDIQGTSGSYEQFF. CDR3 nucleotide sequence: TGTGCCAGTGCGAGCCGCCACCGGGACATTCAAGGGACTAGCGGGAGTTATGAGCAGTTCTTC. The complete variable domain, with remaining parts taken from reference TRBV19 and TRBJ2-1, reads DGGITQSPKYLFRKEGQNVTLSCEQNLNHDAMYWYRQDPGQGLRLIYYSQIVNDFQKGDIAEGYSVSREKKESFPLTVTSAQKNPTAFYLCASASRHRDIQGTSGSYEQFFGPGTRLTVL.

The gene calls are TRBV7-6 and TRBJ1-6; D is undetermined. The CDR3 is 14 residues long. V shed 1 base and J shed 2 bases, with 3 bases lying between them. Germline CDR1 reads SGHVS; CDR2 reads FNYEAQ. The CDR3 reads CASSLDTYNSPLHF. The CDR3 DNA reads TGTGCCAGCAGCTTAGACACCTATAATTCACCCCTCCACTTT.

The chain couples TRBV2 to TRBJ2-1; 14 nucleotides line up with TRBD2. The CDR3 is made up of 18 amino acids. Germline CDR1 is SNHLY and CDR2 is FYNNEI. The ends lost 7 bases at V and 10 bases at J; junction bases unmatched: 18. The CDR3 is CASNGQGAPGLAGGEQFF. The CDR3 coding sequence is TGTGCCAGCAACGGACAGGGGGCGCCCGGACTAGCGGGGGGAGAGCAGTTCTTC.

This clone was observed a single time. This chain joins TRBV28 and TRBJ1-1; TRBD1 matches 7 bases. This CDR3 region has 12 residues. Germline CDR1 reads MDHEN; CDR2 reads SYDVKM. V trimming: 1 base; J trimming: 10 bases; junction bases outside the gene matches: 3. CDR3 loop: CASSLLDRRAFF. CDR3 nucleotide sequence: TGTGCCAGCAGTTTATTGGACAGGCGAGCTTTCTTT. The full variable domain, in which reference TRBV28 and TRBJ1-1 provide the parts outside the CDR3, is DVKVTQSSRYLVKRTGEKVFLECVQDMDHENMFWYRQDPGLGLRLIYFSYDVKMKEKGDIPEGYSVSREKKERFSLILESASTNQTSMYLCASSLLDRRAFFGQGTRLTVV.

This CDR3 is CASSLGRREDSTDTQYF. The CDR3, as DNA: TGTGCCAGCAGTTTAGGTCGGCGGGAGGACAGCACAGATACGCAGTATTTT. The rearrangement joins TRBV28 to TRBJ2-3; 8 nucleotides line up with TRBD2. The CDR3 is 17 residues long. From germline, CDR1 is MDHEN and CDR2 SYDVKM. The trim removed 2 bases at V and 0 bases at J, leaving 7 bases unmatched.

The J gene is TRBJ2-7, the V gene TRBV30, with TRBD1 identical over 10 bases. V lost 4 bases, J lost 4 bases, and 4 bases stayed unmatched. Germline V gene sequence: CDR1 GTSNPN, CDR2 SVGIG (reference sequence). CDR3 length: 13 amino acids. DNA for the CDR3: TGTGCCTGGATGGGACAGGGGTTATACGAGCAGTACTTC. Its translation is CAWMGQGLYEQYF.

The gene calls are TRBV9 and TRBJ2-3, with a weak D call TRBD2 (6 bases). V lost 2 bases, J lost 4 bases, and 14 bases lay in between. Germline loops: CDR1 SGDLS, CDR2 YYNGEE. CDR3 length equals 15 residues. In nucleotides, the CDR3 is TGTGCCAGCAGCGTGGAGGGAAGGGCCGCAGATACGCAGTATTTT. Translating it yields CASSVEGRAADTQYF.

The chain combines TRBV9 with TRBJ2-1; D ambiguous. The germline V gene has CDR1 SGDLS and CDR2 YYNGEE. This CDR3 region has 12 residues. V was trimmed by 0 bases and J by 8 bases, leaving 6 bases between them. The CDR3 loop is CASSVDFHEQFF. The CDR3 bases are TGTGCCAGCAGCGTAGACTTCCATGAGCAGTTCTTC. The full variable domain, rest sourced from reference TRBV9 and TRBJ2-1, is DSGVTQTPKHLITATGQRVTLRCSPRSGDLSVYWYQQSLDQGLQFLIQYYNGEERAKGNILERFSAQQFPDLHSELNLSSLELGDSALYFCASSVDFHEQFFGPGTRLTVL.

Concerning this clone: In the same sample, other DNA sequences code for this CDR3. This chain links TRBV29-1 with TRBJ1-3, with TRBD1 matching over 7 bases. Germline CDR1 reads SQVTM; CDR2 reads ANQGSEA. J was trimmed by 3 bases and V by 1 base; bases with no gene match: 18. This CDR3 is built from 19 residues. CDR3 residues: CSVEVPRDSLPPGGNTIYF. For the CDR3, the DNA is TGCAGCGTTGAAGTACCCCGGGACAGTCTTCCTCCCGGTGGAAACACCATATATTTT.

This clone was counted once. The chain employs TRBV5-6 and TRBJ1-3; tentative D call: TRBD1 (6 bases). Trimming stripped 4 bases from V and 1 base from J, with 12 bases between. CDR1 is SGHDT, CDR2 YYEEEE, per germline. The CDR3 runs 15 residues. CDR3 protein: CASSPTGNSGNTIYF. As DNA, the CDR3 is TGTGCCAGCAGCCCTACAGGGAATTCTGGAAACACCATATATTTT.

This clone came up once. The rearrangement uses TRBV5-8 and TRBJ2-3; a possible D gene is TRBD2 (5 bases). Trimming took off 7 bases at V and 0 bases at J, with 12 bases between the two ends. Germline CDR1 SGHTS, CDR2 YDEGEE. This CDR3 region has 14 residues. In DNA form, the CDR3 reads TGTGCCAGCCCTCGGAGGATTAGCACAGATACGCAGTATTTT. Its protein is CASPRRISTDTQYF.

The J gene is TRBJ2-5, the V gene TRBV7-9; TRBD2 aligns across 7 bases. This CDR3 is 15 amino acids long. CDR1 is SEHNR and CDR2 is FQNEAQ in the germline V gene (reference sequence). Trimming at V came to 4 bases and at J to 2 bases, leaving 7 bases not matched to a gene. CDR3 loop: CASSSPGTTQETQYF. The CDR3 DNA reads TGTGCCAGCAGCTCTCCCGGGACTACACAAGAGACCCAGTACTTC. Complete variable domain (other parts from reference TRBV7-9 and TRBJ2-5): DTGVSQNPRHKITKRGQNVTFRCDPISEHNRLYWYRQTLGQGPEFLTYFQNEAQLEKSRLLSDRFSAERPKGSFSTLEIQRTEQGDSAMYLCASSSPGTTQETQYFGPGTRLLVL.